This T cell receptor (beta chain) was found in a study of cytomegalovirus exposure and HLA in healthy donors. On this clone itself: The antigen remains undetermined.

The CDR3 consists of 15 residues. Findings of the study overall: Common viral pathogens seemed to be connected with several of the most significant clusters, according to a later analysis.

13 Jbeta primers and 60 Vbeta primers were used for the PCR. The assay was immunoSEQ multiplex PCR, and TCRdb's table has in-frame clones only and misses some. The table lists about 67,000 clones, roughly two thirds of them singletons, with more than 2% in the top ten. What was sequenced was PBMCs. The clonotype was recovered from a woman aged 25-40 years in good health and CMV-seronegative. The J gene is TRBJ1-4, the V gene TRBV21-1; no DNA check was done on the table's D call, TRBD1. TRBV21-1 is termed a pseudogene. DNA for the CDR3: TGTGCCAGCAGCAAAGGTAGTCAGGGGGCGGAAAAACTGTTTTTT. Translation: CASSKGSQGAEKLFF.